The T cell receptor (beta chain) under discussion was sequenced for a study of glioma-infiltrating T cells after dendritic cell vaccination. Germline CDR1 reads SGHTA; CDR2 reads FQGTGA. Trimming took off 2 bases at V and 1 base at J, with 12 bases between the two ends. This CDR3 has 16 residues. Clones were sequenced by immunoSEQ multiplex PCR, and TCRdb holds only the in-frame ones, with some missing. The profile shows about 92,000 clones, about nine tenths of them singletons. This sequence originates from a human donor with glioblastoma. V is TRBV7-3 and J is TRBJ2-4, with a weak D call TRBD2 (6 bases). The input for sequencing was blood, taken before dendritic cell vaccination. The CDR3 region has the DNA TGTGCCAGCAGCTTATTTCCGGGGGTGGCCAAAAACATTCAGTACTTC. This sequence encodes CASSLFPGVAKNIQYF.